The entry below gives a single T cell receptor (beta chain) sequence along with its context. The antigen remains undetermined. Sequencing used immunoSEQ multiplex PCR; TCRdb keeps in-frame clones, though not all of them. The table shows around 140,000 clones, with around four fifths occurring only once. The sample originates from a study of radiation and T cells in renal cell carcinoma. Study-level points and caveats: From baseline, blood top tumor clonotypes peaked at 2 weeks post-radiation. Baseline intratumoral clonotype presence is unknown without pretreatment biopsies.

Described time point: baseline pretreatment blood. This sample's treatment: 15 Gy SBRT to primary tumor, nephrectomy 4 weeks later. Radiation-treated patients gave blood at baseline, week 2 and week 4. This renal cell carcinoma was of the clear cell type. Germline V gene data show CDR1 as SGHTA and CDR2 as FQGTGA. The CDR3 spans 16 residues. With 1 base removed from V and 0 bases from J, the gap between germline ends came to 12 bases. The source is a woman between 45 and 60 years old with renal cell carcinoma. The specimen comprised blood, sampled from a patient whose treatment included radiotherapy and nephrectomy. The chain recombines TRBV7-3 with TRBJ1-1; tentative D call: TRBD1 (6 bases). CDR3 sequence: CASSLIPTGMNTEAFF. CDR3 bases: TGTGCCAGCAGCTTAATACCCACAGGGATGAACACTGAAGCTTTCTTT.